These 28 T cell receptor beta chains share one sample of origin, sequenced in a study of OX40 agonist ivuxolimab in advanced cancers. Preparation of the library involved the immunoSEQ multiplex PCR assay. TCRdb carries this immuneACCESS record with in-frame sequences only. Its versions omit some clonotypes, under half of them owing to an unresolved V gene in the studies checked, with the rest unexplained. This sample holds over 40,000 clones; around 90% were observed only once. The ten most abundant clones make up more than 13% of the sample. The material was CD4+ or CD8+ T cells sorted from blood, obtained in a trial of the OX40 agonist ivuxolimab. The receptors derive from an adult with an advanced solid tumor such as melanoma, head and neck, liver or kidney cancer.

The genes are TRBV14 and TRBJ2-7, with a possible D match to TRBD1 (6 bases). This CDR3 region has 15 residues. Trimming took 3 bases from V and 5 from J, leaving 17 bases between them. Germline CDR1 SGHDN, CDR2 FVKESK. This CDR3 is CASSHLQGLLDEQYF. Here the CDR3 DNA reads TGTGCCAGCAGCCACCTCCAGGGGTTGTTGGACGAGCAGTACTTC. The complete variable domain, with remaining parts taken from reference TRBV14 and TRBJ2-7, reads EAGVTQFPSHSVIEKGQTVTLRCDPISGHDNLYWYRRVMGKEIKFLLHFVKESKQDESGMPNNRFLAERTGGTYSTLKVQPAELEDSGVYFCASSHLQGLLDEQYFGPGTRLTVT.

The J gene is TRBJ2-3, the V gene TRBV5-1, with TRBD2 as a possible D gene (5 bases). The CDR3 consists of 13 residues. Deletions cut 2 bases from V and 5 bases from J, with 9 bases between. In germline, CDR1 is SGHRS, CDR2 YFSETQ. CDR3 sequence (DNA): TGCGCCAGCAGCTTTTCTAGCCTAGATACGCAGTATTTT. This gives the protein CASSFSSLDTQYF.

This clone was observed a single time. V is TRBV6-1 and J is TRBJ1-5; D is ambiguous. V was clipped by 4 bases and J by 4 bases, with 17 bases between them. Germline V gene sequence: CDR1 MNHNS, CDR2 SASEGT. The CDR3 loop spans 16 amino acids. The CDR3 sequence is CASSATASLGNQPQHF. The CDR3 nucleotides read TGTGCCAGCAGTGCCACCGCCAGCCTGGGGAATCAGCCCCAGCATTTT.

In DNA form, the CDR3 reads TGTGCCAGCTCTCGCGGGGGTTGGGGTGGGCCTGAAGCTTTCTTT. This sequence encodes CASSRGGWGGPEAFF. This rearrangement joins TRBV28 to TRBJ1-1; possibly TRBD1 for D (5 bases). The CDR3 extends over 15 amino acids. Trimming removed 8 bases from V and 6 bases from J, with 22 bases in between. Looked up from germline, CDR1 is MDHEN and CDR2 is SYDVKM.

This clone appeared a single time. The CDR3 sequence: CAWSVHRWTGSGNTIYF. DNA for the CDR3: TGTGCCTGGAGTGTACATCGATGGACAGGATCTGGAAACACCATATATTTT. This rearrangement joins TRBV30 to TRBJ1-3; 7 positions match TRBD1. V lost 0 bases, J lost 1 base, and 9 bases stayed unmatched. The CDR3 contains 17 residues. Germline lookup yields CDR1 GTSNPN and CDR2 SVGIG (reference sequence).

V is TRBV7-2 and J is TRBJ2-1, with 9 bases identical to TRBD2. The V gene's germline CDR1 is SGHTA and CDR2 FQGNSA. The CDR3 contains 15 residues. V shed 5 bases and J 1 base; nucleotides not matched to a gene: 3. This CDR3 is CASSLSGRSYNEQFF. The CDR3, as DNA: TGTGCCAGCAGCCTTAGCGGGAGATCCTACAATGAGCAGTTCTTC.

This chain uses TRBV10-3 with TRBJ2-7, with 8 bases that match TRBD2. CDR3 size: 13 residues. V lost 10 bases, J lost 2 bases, and 7 bases stayed unmatched. Germline V gene sequence: CDR1 ENHRY, CDR2 SYGVKD. CDR3 loop: CATYSGSTYEQYF. The DNA for the CDR3 is TGTGCCACCTACAGCGGGAGTACCTACGAGCAGTACTTC.

This rearrangement joins TRBV10-2 to TRBJ1-5, with a possible D match to TRBD1 (6 bases). The CDR3 covers 15 residues. Germline V CDR1 and CDR2: WSHSY, SAAADI. The ends were cut back, 1 base at V and 2 bases at J, with 9 bases in the middle. Here the CDR3 reads CASSELGAGNQPQHF. For the CDR3, the DNA is TGCGCCAGCAGTGAGTTGGGGGCTGGCAATCAGCCCCAGCATTTT.

The chain recombines TRBV19 with TRBJ2-3, with 12 bases identical to TRBD2. V was pared by 4 bases and J by 3 bases, with 14 bases of the junction left unmatched. This CDR3 region has 19 residues. From germline, CDR1 is LNHDA and CDR2 SQIVND (reference sequence). The CDR3 nucleotides are TGTGCCAGTAGTAATACCCCCCCCCTAGCGGGAGGGCGAACAGATACGCAGTATTTT. Its protein is CASSNTPPLAGGRTDTQYF.

CDR3 nucleotides: TGTGCCACTACCCCCCGGACAGGACTAGCCAAAAACATTCAGTACTTC. This gives the protein CATTPRTGLAKNIQYF. The chain recombines TRBV19 with TRBJ2-4; 7 nucleotides align to TRBD1. CDR1 is LNHDA and CDR2 is SQIVND in the germline V gene (reference sequence). The ends lost 10 bases at V and 0 bases at J; junction bases unmatched: 12. CDR3 length: 16 amino acids.

This chain links TRBV5-6 with TRBJ1-5; D not resolved. Trimming shortened V by 3 bases and J by 5 bases, and 6 bases separated the two germline ends. There are 12 residues in the CDR3. Germline loops: CDR1 SGHDT, CDR2 YYEEEE. For the CDR3, the DNA is TGTGCCAGCAGCTCGGGGTATCAGCCCCAGCATTTT. Amino acid sequence: CASSSGYQPQHF. Variable domain in full (rest from reference TRBV5-6 and TRBJ1-5): DAGVTQSPTHLIKTRGQQVTLRCSPKSGHDTVSWYQQALGQGPQFIFQYYEEEERQRGNFPDRFSGHQFPNYSSELNVNALLLGDSALYLCASSSGYQPQHFGDGTRLSIL.

The chain recombines TRBV5-1 with TRBJ1-1; D gene uncertain. In germline, CDR1 is SGHRS, CDR2 YFSETQ. The CDR3 is 15 residues long. V was clipped by 0 bases and J by 3 bases, with 12 bases between them. The CDR3 sequence is CASSLVVGRDTEAFF. DNA for the CDR3: TGCGCCAGCAGCTTGGTGGTAGGGAGGGACACTGAAGCTTTCTTT.

The genes are TRBV5-5 and TRBJ1-5, with D unresolved. CDR1 and CDR2 from the germline V gene are SGHKS and YYEKEE (reference sequence). Trimming pared 4 bases from V and 0 bases from J, leaving 11 bases between. The CDR3 length is 15 residues. The CDR3 DNA reads as TGTGCCAGCAGCAGGACCAGTAATAGCAATCAGCCCCAGCATTTT. It specifies CASSRTSNSNQPQHF.

Written as DNA, the CDR3 is TGTGCCAGCAGCGTAGGGAATAGCGGGAGCCAGTTGGATACGCAGTATTTT. This codes for CASSVGNSGSQLDTQYF. The rearrangement links TRBV9 to TRBJ2-3, with 9 bases lining up with TRBD2. This CDR3 contains 17 residues. V shed 0 bases and J 6 bases; nucleotides not matched to a gene: 11. Germline CDR1 is SGDLS and CDR2 is YYNGEE.

This clone was observed once. The chain uses TRBV4-1 and TRBJ2-4; tentative D call: TRBD1 (6 bases). Germline V gene sequence: CDR1 MGHRA, CDR2 YSYEKL. The ends were cut back, 3 bases at V and 2 bases at J, with 11 bases in the middle. The CDR3 is 15 residues long. CDR3 amino acids: CASSHPGESKNIQYF. The CDR3 coding sequence is TGCGCCAGCAGCCACCCAGGGGAGTCCAAAAACATTCAGTACTTC.

The genes are TRBV27 and TRBJ1-2; no firm D call. Germline CDR1 MNHEY, CDR2 SMNVEV (reference sequence). V shed 3 bases and J shed 6 bases, with 14 bases lying between them. The CDR3 contains 14 residues. The CDR3 spells CASSFWKQGNGYTF. In DNA, the CDR3 is TGTGCCAGCAGTTTCTGGAAACAAGGGAATGGCTACACCTTC.

The chain combines TRBV9 with TRBJ2-7; 9 bases are a match to TRBD1. CDR3 length: 14 amino acids. Germline CDR1 reads SGDLS; CDR2 reads YYNGEE. J gave up 3 bases and V 5 bases, and 6 bases lay outside the gene matches. This chain's CDR3 is CASSPGQGGYEQYF. The CDR3 DNA sequence: TGTGCCAGCAGTCCGGGACAGGGAGGCTACGAGCAGTACTTC.

This clone is a singleton in its sample. The CDR3 is CASSERTVGGGPREQYF. DNA of the CDR3: TGTGCCAGCAGTGAACGAACTGTTGGGGGAGGGCCGCGTGAGCAGTACTTC. This chain connects TRBV2 to TRBJ2-7; TRBD2 matches 7 bases. Germline V gene data show CDR1 as SNHLY and CDR2 as FYNNEI. CDR3 length: 17 amino acids. Trimming removed 2 bases from V and 7 bases from J; junction bases left unmatched: 17. Full variable domain (remainder filled in from reference TRBV2 and TRBJ2-7): EPEVTQTPSHQVTQMGQEVILRCVPISNHLYFYWYRQILGQKVEFLVSFYNNEISEKSEIFDDQFSVERPDGSNFTLKIRSTKLEDSAMYFCASSERTVGGGPREQYFGPGTRLTVT.

The V gene is TRBV13, the J gene TRBJ1-1, with D unclear. This CDR3 has 15 residues. Germline V CDR1 and CDR2: PRHDT, FYEKMQ (reference sequence). Deletions cut 5 bases from V and 0 bases from J, with 13 bases between. The CDR3 DNA reads TGTGCCAGCAGCGTCGTTCTAACGGTGAACACTGAAGCTTTCTTT. Its translation: CASSVVLTVNTEAFF.

The rearrangement links TRBV18 to TRBJ1-1; D uncertain. The CDR3 runs to 11 residues. The germline CDR1 and CDR2 sequences are KGHSH and LQKENI. The V end was cut by 6 bases, the J end by 7 bases, with 9 bases between. The CDR3 DNA is TGTGCCAGCTCCCGTGGAGATGAAGCTTTCTTT. Translated: CASSRGDEAFF.

This clone appeared once. The chain has TRBV7-3 and TRBJ2-1; 13 bases map to TRBD2. This CDR3 comprises 19 residues. V gave up 4 bases and J gave up 4 bases; unmatched junction bases: 13. Germline CDR1 is SGHTA and CDR2 is FQGTGA. CDR3 sequence: CASSSSGTSGTHRYNEQFF. CDR3 DNA: TGTGCCAGCAGCTCATCCGGGACTAGCGGGACCCACCGTTACAATGAGCAGTTCTTC.

By share, this clone counts as medium-sized. The chain has TRBV7-6 and TRBJ2-1; 12 bases align to TRBD2. Germline V gene lookup returns CDR1 SGHVS and CDR2 FNYEAQ. There are 17 residues in the CDR3. V shed 4 bases, J shed 0 bases, and the junction held 4 bases outside the gene matches. CDR3 in amino acids: CASSSGLAGPSYNEQFF. The CDR3 bases are TGTGCCAGCAGCTCGGGACTAGCGGGCCCCTCCTACAATGAGCAGTTCTTC.

The J gene is TRBJ1-4, the V gene TRBV2; possibly TRBD1 for D (6 bases). Trimming took off 1 base at V and 8 bases at J, with 11 bases between the two ends. Germline CDR1 and CDR2: SNHLY and FYNNEI. The CDR3 totals 14 residues. The CDR3: CASSEVQGSEKLFF. In DNA, the CDR3 is TGTGCCAGCAGTGAAGTGCAGGGGTCGGAAAAACTGTTTTTT.

The chain links TRBV19 to TRBJ1-6, with 8 nucleotides matching TRBD1. The length of the CDR3 is 14 residues. In germline, CDR1 is LNHDA, CDR2 SQIVND (reference sequence). Trimming removed 5 bases from V and 8 bases from J; junction bases left unmatched: 5. As DNA, the CDR3 is TGTGCCAGTAGTGGCCAGGGGGCCCATTCACCCCTCCACTTT. Translating it yields CASSGQGAHSPLHF.

The V call is TRBV14, the J call TRBJ1-2, with D uncertain. The germline CDR1 and CDR2 sequences are SGHDN and FVKESK. The CDR3 runs to 15 residues. Trimming took 2 bases from V and 0 from J, leaving 10 bases between them. For the CDR3, the DNA is TGTGCCAGCAGCCAAAGGGAGGGAGCTAACTATGGCTACACCTTC. Its protein product is CASSQREGANYGYTF.

The chain employs TRBV18 and TRBJ2-1; D remains unclear. Per germline, CDR1 KGHSH and CDR2 LQKENI. V lost 3 bases and J 9 bases, leaving 15 bases between the germline ends. This CDR3 comprises 14 residues. In DNA form, the CDR3 reads TGTGCCAGCTCACCCACGGTTGGCCTTACTGAGCAGTTCTTC. Amino acids: CASSPTVGLTEQFF.

J is TRBJ1-1 and V is TRBV25-1, with D unresolved. V was trimmed by 3 bases and J by 1 base, leaving 15 bases between them. This CDR3 has 16 residues. Germline CDR1 reads MGHDK; CDR2 reads SYGVNS. CDR3 protein: CASSDPHAAQNTEAFF. As DNA, the CDR3 is TGTGCCAGCAGTGATCCTCACGCGGCCCAGAACACTGAAGCTTTCTTT.

The CDR3 reads CASSQGPVNEKLFF. For the CDR3, the DNA is TGTGCCAGCAGCCAGGGACCCGTAAATGAAAAACTGTTTTTT. This chain connects TRBV14 to TRBJ1-4, with D possibly matching TRBD1 (5 bases). Germline CDR1 SGHDN, CDR2 FVKESK. This CDR3 comprises 14 residues. V dropped 3 bases and J dropped 5 bases, with 10 bases sitting between them.